This paragraph covers one T cell receptor (beta chain) sequence. CDR3 length: 11 residues. Trimming pared 6 bases from V and 4 bases from J, leaving 9 bases between. Germline lookup yields CDR1 DFQATT and CDR2 SNEGSKA (reference sequence). This specimen belongs to a study of blood T cell repertoires in COVID-19. At the level of the study: The analysed material was cDNA or gDNA that came from T cells, B-cell-depleted T cells, or PBMCs.

Generated by immunoSEQ multiplex PCR, the TCRdb table keeps only in-frame clones and is missing some. This sample has about 83,000 clones; around 83% occur once, and the top ten carry approximately 22%. This sequence joins TRBV20-1 and TRBJ1-2; D ambiguous. The sample comprised peripheral blood. This receptor was obtained from a woman aged 80 or over in a cohort sampled during active or convalescent COVID-19. The CDR3 coding sequence is TGCAGTGCCGGCGGAATCTATGGCTACACCTTC. Residues: CSAGGIYGYTF.